This T cell receptor (beta chain) was documented in a study of blood T cell repertoires in COVID-19 (dated by TCRdb to the early 2020s). Concerning the study at large: Collaborator samples came from the United States, Italy and Spain and covered acute and convalescent phases of COVID-19. The material from the prospective study consisted of cDNA or gDNA derived from T cells, B-cell-depleted T cells, or PBMCs. A freely available public database, intended as a resource for researchers studying the immune response to SARS-CoV-2, is where the repertoires were released. Samples came from the ongoing ImmuneRACE study (first 160 participants) plus 1,254 subjects from 6 global collaborators. Nearly every sample came with metadata listing a de-identified subject ID, COVID-19 status, age in years and sex. Subjects who had been exposed to COVID-19, were actively infected with it, or had recovered from it provided the deeply sampled blood TCRbeta repertoires that made up the dataset. Where available, HLA class I and class II types were obtained from metadata supplied by the sample provider rather than from assay-based typing.

TCRbeta CDR3 regions were amplified from genomic DNA by means of the immunoSEQ Assay, a bias-controlled multiplex PCR. Per the original workflow: Within the assay, amplification of reference gene primers was used to estimate how many nucleated cells each sample contained. Sequence reads were collapsed and filtered to measure the absolute abundance of every unique TCRbeta CDR3 rearrangement. For each sample, productive Simpson clonality was calculated by taking the square root of Simpson's diversity index across productive rearrangements. TCRdb took over this immuneACCESS table, retaining in-frame rearrangements with V and J assigned. Such tables are incomplete; in checked studies, under half of the missing clones stem from an unresolved V gene, and the remainder is unexplained. The V and J calls and clone size are taken from that table; D and trimming were inferred from the DNA. For this sample the table gives just under 250,000 clones, of which roughly 90% were detected only once. The ten largest make up more than 3.5% of the sample.

General study outcomes and caveats: The amount of clinical and demographic metadata varied by source and participant and was provided uncurated.

Per the germline V gene, LGHNA is the CDR1 and YSLEER is the CDR2. From its cysteine to its phenylalanine, the CDR3 spans 15 amino acids. This entry keeps only the CDR3 DNA: 45 bases, framed from base 1. The germline ends are 17 bases apart after V is trimmed by 4 bases and J by 6 bases. A remark on this clone: It has no known antigen specificity. No clone much larger than this one lies a single base away; base qualities are absent.

Enrolling through a virtual design, the prospective study's participants ranged in age from roughly 18 to 90 years and lived across around 25 United States geographic areas. In the prospective study, participants were assigned to cohorts based on the clinical history participants reported in a screening survey and a study questionnaire. Recovered participants in ImmuneRACE Cohort 3 were defined by two consecutive negative NP/OP PCR tests, clearance by a healthcare professional, or resolution of symptoms. Each participant in the prospective study had whole blood, serum and a nasopharyngeal or oropharyngeal swab collected by mobile phlebotomists. Over an approximately two-month period, participants in the prospective study had the option of providing additional blood draws and questionnaires. Blood samples from the prospective study were shipped frozen or at room temperature prior to DNA extraction.

The chain uses TRBV4-3 and TRBJ2-3; TRBD1 is a possible D gene, resting on 6 matching bases. Sequenced sample: PBMCs or T cells enriched from blood (not recorded which). The clonotype was recovered from a woman aged 25-40 years who had recovered from COVID-19. For the CDR3, the sequence is CASSLTAGTTDTQYF. The nucleotides read TGCGCCAGCAGCCTGACCGCCGGGACAACGGATACGCAGTATTTT.